These 18 T cell receptor beta chains were sequenced from one sample in a study of shared clonotypes between healthy human individuals. Method: immunoSEQ multiplex PCR; TCRdb's copy keeps in-frame clones and lacks some. The sample holds more than 550,000 clones, about 90% seen once. As defined, naive CD8 cells were CD45RO-negative and positively selected for CCR7, with terminally differentiated effector memory CD45RA+ cells excluded. The sequenced sample was naive CD8+ T cells sorted from blood. The receptors here all came from a man aged 25-40 years in good health.

As DNA, the CDR3 is TGTGCCAGCAGTTTATCAGTTACCCTGGGGGTTGCGTTCTTC. Translating gives CASSLSVTLGVAFF. The chain has TRBV27 and TRBJ2-1, with D possibly being TRBD1 or TRBD2 (5 bases each). The germline V and J ends were trimmed by 0 bases and 15 bases, with 18 bases remaining between them. Germline CDR1 MNHEY, CDR2 SMNVEV (reference sequence). The CDR3 is 14 residues long.

The chain couples TRBV7-9 to TRBJ2-7; maybe TRBD1 (7 bases). CDR3 size: 12 residues. Germline CDR1 is SEHNR and CDR2 is FQNEAQ (reference sequence). The V end was cut by 3 bases, the J end by 8 bases, with 11 bases between. CDR3 protein: CASSLTGTQQYF. The CDR3 nucleotides are TGTGCCAGCAGCTTGACAGGGACTCAGCAGTACTTC. The variable domain in full, completed from reference TRBV7-9 and TRBJ2-7, reads DTGVSQNPRHKITKRGQNVTFRCDPISEHNRLYWYRQTLGQGPEFLTYFQNEAQLEKSRLLSDRFSAERPKGSFSTLEIQRTEQGDSAMYLCASSLTGTQQYFGPGTRLTVT.

The chain has TRBV10-3 and TRBJ2-1; D call uncertain. V was clipped by 0 bases and J by 1 base, with 4 bases between them. The CDR3 has 14 amino acids. Per the germline V gene, CDR1 is ENHRY and CDR2 is SYGVKD. This chain's CDR3 is CAISESSSYNEQFF. CDR3 DNA sequence: TGTGCCATCAGTGAGTCCTCGTCCTACAATGAGCAGTTCTTC.

V and J are TRBV7-9 and TRBJ2-7; possible D gene TRBD2, 6 bases. The length of the CDR3 is 13 residues. Looked up from germline, CDR1 is SEHNR and CDR2 is FQNEAQ (reference sequence). Deletions cut 7 bases from V and 2 bases from J, with 12 bases between. The CDR3 spells CASIRGGAYEQYF. The DNA of the CDR3 is TGTGCCAGCATACGAGGAGGGGCCTACGAGCAGTACTTC. Supplemented by reference TRBV7-9 and TRBJ2-7, the full variable domain reads DTGVSQNPRHKITKRGQNVTFRCDPISEHNRLYWYRQTLGQGPEFLTYFQNEAQLEKSRLLSDRFSAERPKGSFSTLEIQRTEQGDSAMYLCASIRGGAYEQYFGPGTRLTVT.

The chain carries TRBV11-2 and TRBJ2-3; weak D call: TRBD2 (6 bases). The CDR3 has 17 amino acids. Trimming took off 1 base at V and 3 bases at J, with 17 bases between the two ends. CDR1 is SGHAT and CDR2 is FQNNGV in the germline V gene. CDR3 sequence: CASSLGSSGVLTDTQYF. The CDR3 nucleotides are TGTGCCAGCAGCTTAGGGAGTTCGGGAGTTTTGACAGATACGCAGTATTTT.

The chain has TRBV7-9 and TRBJ2-7; D not certain. V lost 8 bases, J lost 0 bases, and 17 bases lay in between. CDR3 length: 15 amino acids. Germline V gene data show CDR1 as SEHNR and CDR2 as FQNEAQ (reference sequence). CDR3 nucleotides: TGTGCCAGCTCTCACAGAGCAACTCACTCCTACGAGCAGTACTTC. Translation: CASSHRATHSYEQYF.

The J gene is TRBJ1-1, the V gene TRBV7-6; TRBD1 might be the D (6 bases). The CDR3 spans 15 residues. V lost 0 bases and J lost 0, with 8 bases in between. Germline V gives CDR1 SGHVS, CDR2 FNYEAQ. CDR3: CASSLADSMNTEAFF. In nucleotides, the CDR3 is TGTGCCAGCAGCTTAGCGGACAGCATGAACACTGAAGCTTTCTTT.

The chain links TRBV9 to TRBJ1-1; D may be TRBD1 (6 bases). Germline V CDR1 and CDR2: SGDLS, YYNGEE. The CDR3 consists of 13 residues. The ends were cut back, 4 bases at V and 5 bases at J, with 12 bases in the middle. CDR3 loop: CASSLGGKTEAFF. The DNA of the CDR3 is TGTGCCAGCAGCTTAGGGGGGAAGACTGAAGCTTTCTTT.

V is TRBV7-9 and J is TRBJ1-2; possible D gene TRBD1, 5 bases. The CDR3 is 15 residues long. Trimming took off 2 bases at V and 5 bases at J, with 15 bases between the two ends. Germline V gene data show CDR1 as SEHNR and CDR2 as FQNEAQ (reference sequence). CDR3 nucleotides: TGTGCCAGCAGCTTAATCGGGGCGGTCCATTATGGCTACACCTTC. Protein product: CASSLIGAVHYGYTF.

The V call is TRBV7-3, the J call TRBJ2-1, with a tentative D call TRBD1 (5 bases). CDR3 length: 14 residues. The germline gives CDR1 SGHTA, CDR2 FQGTGA. With 2 bases removed from V and 4 bases from J, the gap between germline ends came to 9 bases. Here the CDR3 reads CASSLDSSYNEQFF. The CDR3 region has the DNA TGTGCCAGCAGCTTAGACAGTTCTTACAATGAGCAGTTCTTC.

This chain links TRBV4-3 with TRBJ1-2; D call uncertain. The V and J ends lost 0 bases and 8 bases respectively, with 16 bases between them. The CDR3 spans 15 residues. From germline, CDR1 is LGHNA and CDR2 YSLEER. The DNA for the CDR3 is TGCGCCAGCAGCCAAGAGCCGGAGCTCCTGGGAGGCTACACCTTC. Encoded protein: CASSQEPELLGGYTF.

This rearrangement joins TRBV11-2 to TRBJ2-1; TRBD2 matches 7 bases. This CDR3 is 14 amino acids long. V was clipped by 1 base and J by 8 bases; unmatched bases: 5. Germline-derived CDR1 and CDR2 are SGHAT and FQNNGV. CDR3 DNA: TGTGCCAGCAGCTTAGCTGGCGGGAGTTATGAGCAGTTCTTC. This encodes CASSLAGGSYEQFF.

In the case of this clone: Other DNA sequences in this specimen translate into the identical CDR3. The rearrangement links TRBV7-8 to TRBJ2-1; possibly TRBD1 for D (5 bases). CDR1 SGHVS and CDR2 FQNEAQ come from the germline V gene. The CDR3 spans 13 residues. V dropped 0 bases and J dropped 6 bases, with 6 bases sitting between them. CDR3 loop: CASSLAGANEQFF. CDR3 coding DNA: TGTGCCAGCAGCTTAGCAGGGGCCAATGAGCAGTTCTTC. The complete variable domain, with remaining parts taken from reference TRBV7-8 and TRBJ2-1, reads GAGVSQSPRYKVAKRGQDVALRCDPISGHVSLFWYQQALGQGPEFLTYFQNEAQLDKSGLPSDRFFAERPEGSVSTLKIQRTQQEDSAVYLCASSLAGANEQFFGPGTRLTVL.

In DNA form, the CDR3 reads TGTGCCATCAGTGAGTCTGAAAGCGGACGCACAGATACGCAGTATTTT. Translation gives CAISESESGRTDTQYF. This sequence joins TRBV10-3 and TRBJ2-3; D perhaps matches TRBD2 (5 bases). The CDR3 consists of 16 residues. Trimming stripped 0 bases from V and 1 base from J, with 11 bases between. Germline CDR1 and CDR2: ENHRY and SYGVKD.

Here the CDR3 reads CASSQVGTGGTDTQYF. Here the CDR3 DNA reads TGCGCCAGCAGCCAAGTTGGGACAGGAGGCACAGATACGCAGTATTTT. This chain uses TRBV4-1 with TRBJ2-3; the match to TRBD1 covers 8 bases. This CDR3 is built from 16 residues. Germline values: CDR1 MGHRA, CDR2 YSYEKL. Trimming at V came to 1 base and at J to 1 base, leaving 4 bases not matched to a gene.

The chain combines TRBV19 with TRBJ2-2; tentatively, D is TRBD2 (6 bases). The CDR3 sequence is 19 residues long. Germline V gene lookup returns CDR1 LNHDA and CDR2 SQIVND (reference sequence). The germline V and J ends were trimmed by 3 bases and 5 bases, with 25 bases remaining between them. CDR3 nucleotides: TGTGCCAGTAGTATTGACGGGACTGGGCAGCGAATACAAACCGGGGAGCTGTTTTTT. It yields the protein CASSIDGTGQRIQTGELFF.

The rearrangement uses TRBV10-2 and TRBJ2-7; D might be TRBD1 (6 bases). Germline V gene lookup returns CDR1 WSHSY and CDR2 SAAADI. The CDR3 has 14 residues. V was pared by 2 bases and J by 3 bases, with 11 bases between. The CDR3 DNA follows: TGCGCCAGCAGTGAGGGGGCAGGGGACTACGAGCAGTACTTC. As protein: CASSEGAGDYEQYF.

The chain uses TRBV5-1 and TRBJ2-1, with 10 positions matching TRBD1. In germline, CDR1 is SGHRS, CDR2 YFSETQ. There are 14 residues in the CDR3. With V trimmed by 7 bases and J by 2 bases, 3 bases remained unmatched. CDR3 sequence reads: CASADRGPYNEQFF. The CDR3 DNA reads as TGCGCCAGCGCTGACAGGGGGCCCTACAATGAGCAGTTCTTC.